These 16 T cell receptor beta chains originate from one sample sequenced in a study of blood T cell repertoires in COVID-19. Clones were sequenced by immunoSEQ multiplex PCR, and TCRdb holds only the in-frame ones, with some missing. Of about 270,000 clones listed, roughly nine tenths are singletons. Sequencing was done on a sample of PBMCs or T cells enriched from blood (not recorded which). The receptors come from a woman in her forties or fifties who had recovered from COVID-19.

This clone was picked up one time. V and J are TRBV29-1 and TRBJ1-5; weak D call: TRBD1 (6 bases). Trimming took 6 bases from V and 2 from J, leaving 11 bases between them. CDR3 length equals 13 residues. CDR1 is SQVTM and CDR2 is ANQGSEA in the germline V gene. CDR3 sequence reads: CSVGAGGNQPQHF. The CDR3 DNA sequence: TGCAGCGTGGGGGCTGGGGGCAATCAGCCCCAGCATTTT.

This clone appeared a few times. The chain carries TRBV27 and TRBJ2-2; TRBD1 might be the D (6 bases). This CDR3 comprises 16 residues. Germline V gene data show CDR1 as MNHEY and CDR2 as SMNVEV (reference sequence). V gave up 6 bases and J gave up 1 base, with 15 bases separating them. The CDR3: CASRPLGARNTGELFF. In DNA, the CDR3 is TGTGCCAGCAGACCCTTGGGGGCGCGGAACACCGGGGAGCTGTTTTTT.

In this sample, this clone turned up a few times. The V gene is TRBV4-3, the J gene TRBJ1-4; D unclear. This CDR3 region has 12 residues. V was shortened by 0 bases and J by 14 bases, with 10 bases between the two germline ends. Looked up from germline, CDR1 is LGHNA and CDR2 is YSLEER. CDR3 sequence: CASSQDRLRLFF. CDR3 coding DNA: TGCGCCAGCAGCCAAGACAGACTGCGCCTGTTTTTT.

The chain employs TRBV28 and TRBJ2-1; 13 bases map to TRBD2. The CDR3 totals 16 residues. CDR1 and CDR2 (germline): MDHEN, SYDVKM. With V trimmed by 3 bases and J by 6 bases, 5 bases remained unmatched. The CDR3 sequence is CASSFDWTSGSNEQFF. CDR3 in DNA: TGTGCCAGCAGTTTCGATTGGACTAGCGGGAGCAATGAGCAGTTCTTC.

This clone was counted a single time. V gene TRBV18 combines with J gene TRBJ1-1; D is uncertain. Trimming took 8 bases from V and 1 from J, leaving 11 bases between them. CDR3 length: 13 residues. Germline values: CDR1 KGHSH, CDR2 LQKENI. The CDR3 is CASRWSENTEAFF. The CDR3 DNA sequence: TGTGCCAGCCGTTGGTCAGAGAACACTGAAGCTTTCTTT. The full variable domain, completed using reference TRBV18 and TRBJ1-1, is NAGVMQNPRHLVRRRGQEARLRCSPMKGHSHVYWYRQLPEEGLKFMVYLQKENIIDESGMPKERFSAEFPKEGPSILRIQQVVRGDSAAYFCASRWSENTEAFFGQGTRLTVV.

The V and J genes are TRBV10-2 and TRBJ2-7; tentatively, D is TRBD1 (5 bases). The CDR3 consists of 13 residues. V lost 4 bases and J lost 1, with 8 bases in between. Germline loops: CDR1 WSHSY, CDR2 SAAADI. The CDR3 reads CASSGTPSYEQYF. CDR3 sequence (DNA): TGCGCCAGCAGTGGGACACCTTCCTACGAGCAGTACTTC.

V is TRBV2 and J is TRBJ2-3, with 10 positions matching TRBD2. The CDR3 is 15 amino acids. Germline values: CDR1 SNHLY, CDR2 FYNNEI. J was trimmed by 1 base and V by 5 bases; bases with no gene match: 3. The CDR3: CASSRAGGGTDTQYF. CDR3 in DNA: TGTGCCAGCAGTCGAGCGGGAGGGGGCACAGATACGCAGTATTTT.

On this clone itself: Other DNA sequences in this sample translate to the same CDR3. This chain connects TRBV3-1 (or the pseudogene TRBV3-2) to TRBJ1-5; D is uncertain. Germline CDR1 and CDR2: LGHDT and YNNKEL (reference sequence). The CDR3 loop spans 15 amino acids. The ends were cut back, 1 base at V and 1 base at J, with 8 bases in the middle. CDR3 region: CASSQGSGSNQPQHF. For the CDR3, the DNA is TGTGCCAGCAGCCAAGGATCGGGGAGCAATCAGCCCCAGCATTTT.

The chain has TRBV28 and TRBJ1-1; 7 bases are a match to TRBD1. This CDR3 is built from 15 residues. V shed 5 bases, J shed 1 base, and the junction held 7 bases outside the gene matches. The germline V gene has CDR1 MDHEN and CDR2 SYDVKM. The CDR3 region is CASSTWDRPNTEAFF. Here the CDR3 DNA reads TGTGCCAGCAGTACGTGGGACAGACCGAACACTGAAGCTTTCTTT. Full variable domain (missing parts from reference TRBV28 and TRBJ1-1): DVKVTQSSRYLVKRTGEKVFLECVQDMDHENMFWYRQDPGLGLRLIYFSYDVKMKEKGDIPEGYSVSREKKERFSLILESASTNQTSMYLCASSTWDRPNTEAFFGQGTRLTVV.

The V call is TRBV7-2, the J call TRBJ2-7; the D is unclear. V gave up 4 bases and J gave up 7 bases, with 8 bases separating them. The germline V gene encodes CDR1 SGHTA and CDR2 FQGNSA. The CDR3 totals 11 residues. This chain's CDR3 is CASSYEDEQYF. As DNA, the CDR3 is TGTGCCAGCAGCTACGAGGATGAGCAGTACTTC.

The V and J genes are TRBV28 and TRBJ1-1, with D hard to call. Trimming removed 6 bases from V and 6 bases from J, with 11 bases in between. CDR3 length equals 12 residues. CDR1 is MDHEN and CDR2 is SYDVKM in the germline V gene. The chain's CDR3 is CASRTLVAEAFF. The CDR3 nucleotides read TGTGCCAGCAGAACTTTGGTGGCTGAAGCTTTCTTT.

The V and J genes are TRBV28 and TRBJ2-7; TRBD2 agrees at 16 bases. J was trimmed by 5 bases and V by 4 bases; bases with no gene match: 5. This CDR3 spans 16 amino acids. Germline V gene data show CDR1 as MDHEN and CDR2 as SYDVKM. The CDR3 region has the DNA TGTGCCAGCAGTTCCGGGACTAGCGGGAGGGTTGACGAGCAGTACTTC. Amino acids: CASSSGTSGRVDEQYF.

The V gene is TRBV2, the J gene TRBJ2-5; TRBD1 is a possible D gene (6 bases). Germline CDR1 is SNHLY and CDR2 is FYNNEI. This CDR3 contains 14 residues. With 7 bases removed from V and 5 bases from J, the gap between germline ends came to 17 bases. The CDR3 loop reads CASIIRQRGETQYF. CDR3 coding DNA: TGTGCCAGCATTATTAGGCAGAGGGGGGAGACCCAGTACTTC.

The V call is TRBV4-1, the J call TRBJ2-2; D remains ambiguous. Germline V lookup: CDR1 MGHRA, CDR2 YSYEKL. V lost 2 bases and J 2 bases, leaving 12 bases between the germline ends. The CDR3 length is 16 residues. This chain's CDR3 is CASSQPVASNTGELFF. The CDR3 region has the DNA TGCGCCAGCAGCCAACCGGTTGCCTCAAACACCGGGGAGCTGTTTTTT.

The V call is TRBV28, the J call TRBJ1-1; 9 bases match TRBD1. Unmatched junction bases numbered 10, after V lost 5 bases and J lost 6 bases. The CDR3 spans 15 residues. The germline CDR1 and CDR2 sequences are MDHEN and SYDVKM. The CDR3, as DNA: TGTGCCAGCAGTCAGGCCGGGACAGGGAAAGCTGAAGCTTTCTTT. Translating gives CASSQAGTGKAEAFF.

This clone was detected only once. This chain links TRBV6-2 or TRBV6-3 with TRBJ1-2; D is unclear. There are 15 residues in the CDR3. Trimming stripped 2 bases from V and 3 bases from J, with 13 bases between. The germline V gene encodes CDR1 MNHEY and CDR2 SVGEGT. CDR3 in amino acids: CASSYADGEDYGYTF. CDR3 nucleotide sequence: TGTGCCAGCAGTTACGCGGACGGGGAGGACTATGGCTACACCTTC.